This T cell receptor (beta chain) was captured by sequencing in a study of T-cell memory formation after mild COVID-19. Study at large: TCR clusters were mostly donor specific.

Of note for this clonotype: The antigen is undetermined.

Study conclusions and caveats: Clones that shrank (day 15 to 85) were balanced CD4/CD8, whereas later expanders leaned CD4+. The finding that pre-infection memory included some responding clones suggested that cross-reactive memory joined. Researchers report contracting CD4+ clones mostly in CM and EM, with CD8+ clones in EMRA.

V shed 2 bases and J shed 0 bases, with 10 bases lying between them. Germline V CDR1 and CDR2: LGHNA, YNFKEQ. This CDR3 contains 16 residues. TCRdb ran MiXCR on the 5' RACE reads and lists one entry per CDR3 protein. Counted here are 35,000 to 40,000 distinct CDR3 sequences, around 6.1% occurring once; the ten biggest clones make up approximately 0.81%. The sample consisted of PBMCs or a T cell subset sorted from them (not recorded which). This sequence joins TRBV4-2 and TRBJ1-4; no definite D call. The TCR sequence derives from an adult who had mild COVID-19 (a few samples of this study predate the infection). Cell type and time point are not known. As DNA, the CDR3 is TGTGCCAGCAGCCAAATCGACCGGGCAACTAATGAAAAACTGTTTTTT. The encoded protein is CASSQIDRATNEKLFF.